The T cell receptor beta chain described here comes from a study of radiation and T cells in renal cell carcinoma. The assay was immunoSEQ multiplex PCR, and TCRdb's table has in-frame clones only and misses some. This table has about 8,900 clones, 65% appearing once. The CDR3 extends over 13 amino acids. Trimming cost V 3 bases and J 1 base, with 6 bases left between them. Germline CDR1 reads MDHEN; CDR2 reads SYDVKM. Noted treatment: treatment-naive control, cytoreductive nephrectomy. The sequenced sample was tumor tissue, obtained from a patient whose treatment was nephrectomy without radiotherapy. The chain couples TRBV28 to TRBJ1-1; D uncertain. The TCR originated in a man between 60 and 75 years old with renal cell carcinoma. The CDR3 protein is CASSLHGNTEAFF. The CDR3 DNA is TGTGCCAGCAGTTTGCACGGGAACACTGAAGCTTTCTTT.